A selection of T cell receptor beta chains follows, all from one sample in a study of shared clonotypes between healthy human individuals. Libraries were prepared by immunoSEQ multiplex PCR; TCRdb keeps only in-frame clonotypes and omits some of them. This table holds around 2.5 million clones, over 85% found once. The sample comprised naive CD4+ T cells from PBMCs. These receptors were taken from a young man in good health. Some clones in this sample may be carry-over from other donors' samples. Both conserved end residues are part of each CDR3. The order of the fields is clone size, D gene, J gene, V gene, CDR3 protein, CDR3 DNA. A D gene is named only where the DNA matches it firmly. Clone sizes are given selectively: once, few, many, or a class where the clone is expanded.

>.|TRBD2|TRBJ2-1|TRBV4-1
CASSPNGGLAGDNEQFF
TGCGCCAGCAGCCCTAACGGAGGGCTAGCGGGAGACAATGAGCAGTTCTTC
>.|.|TRBJ1-5|TRBV6-1
CASSDLGGGNQPQHF
TGTGCCAGCAGTGATCTAGGGGGGGGTAATCAGCCCCAGCATTTT
>.|.|TRBJ2-7|TRBV6-5
CASSYGARVPYEQYF
TGTGCCAGCAGTTACGGGGCCAGGGTACCCTACGAGCAGTACTTC
>.|.|TRBJ1-3|TRBV7-2
CASSFSGVFGNTIYF
TGTGCCAGCAGCTTCTCAGGGGTTTTCGGAAACACCATATATTTT
>once|.|TRBJ2-5|TRBV7-9
CASSLAWQETQYF
TGTGCCAGCAGCTTAGCGTGGCAAGAGACCCAGTACTTC
>.|TRBD2|TRBJ2-2|TRBV5-4
CASSLAGGIGELFF
TGTGCCAGCAGCTTGGCCGGGGGGATCGGGGAGCTGTTTTTT
>.|TRBD2|TRBJ2-3|TRBV6-5
CASSPTSGTDTQYF
TGTGCCAGCAGTCCCACTAGCGGAACAGATACGCAGTATTTT
>.|TRBD1|TRBJ2-7|TRBV5-4
CASSVRTGAYEQYF
TGTGCCAGCAGCGTACGGACAGGGGCCTACGAGCAGTACTTC
>.|TRBD2|TRBJ2-1|TRBV7-9
CASSIIGLVYEQFF
TGTGCCAGCAGCATAATCGGACTAGTCTATGAGCAGTTCTTC
>.|TRBD2|TRBJ2-1|TRBV11-2
CASSDSGRAPNEQFF
TGTGCCAGCAGCGATAGCGGGAGGGCTCCAAATGAGCAGTTCTTC
>.|.|TRBJ2-2|TRBV19
CASNRRVYTGELFF
TGTGCCAGTAATCGCAGGGTGTACACCGGGGAGCTGTTTTTT
>.|TRBD1|TRBJ1-2|TRBV5-6
CASSASTGFGYTF
TGTGCCAGCAGCGCTTCGACAGGGTTTGGCTACACCTTC
>.|.|TRBJ2-5|TRBV18
CASSPRVARRETQYF
TGTGCCAGCTCACCCCGCGTGGCTAGGCGGGAGACCCAGTACTTC
>.|.|TRBJ1-2|TRBV7-2
CASSLGGLRGYTF
TGTGCCAGCAGCTTAGGAGGTCTTCGGGGCTACACCTTC
>.|TRBD1|TRBJ1-2|TRBV5-1
CASSLAAGQGNYGYTF
TGCGCCAGCAGCTTGGCTGCCGGACAGGGTAACTATGGCTACACCTTC
>.|.|TRBJ1-6|TRBV11-2
CASSLDPANSYNSPLHF
TGTGCCAGCAGCTTAGATCCGGCTAATTCCTATAATTCACCCCTCCACTTT
>.|TRBD1|TRBJ2-7|TRBV7-9
CASSLSQGAYEQYF
TGTGCCAGCAGCTTATCGCAGGGGGCTTACGAGCAGTACTTC
>.|.|TRBJ1-5|TRBV4-1
CASSQVEISNQPQHF
TGCGCCAGCAGCCAAGTTGAGATTAGCAATCAGCCCCAGCATTTT
>.|TRBD1|TRBJ2-7|TRBV5-1
CASSTGTGRYEQYF
TGCGCCAGCAGCACCGGGACAGGTCGCTACGAGCAGTACTTC
>.|TRBD2|TRBJ2-1|TRBV5-4
CASSLDQRGLNEQFF
TGTGCCAGCAGCTTGGACCAGCGGGGCCTGAATGAGCAGTTCTTC